This TCR beta chain is drawn from a study of PD-1 blockade in classical Hodgkin lymphoma. Stated time point: cycle 4 day 1 (C4D1), after about 6 weeks of nivolumab. Every patient was affected by relapse after autologous stem cell transplantation, while exposure to brentuximab vedotin was not uniform. V was pared by 3 bases and J by 4 bases, with 6 bases between. CDR1 is PRHDT and CDR2 is FYEKMQ in the germline V gene (reference sequence). This CDR3 has 12 residues. The repertoire was sequenced with immunoSEQ multiplex PCR; TCRdb's copy has only in-frame clones and lacks some. The repertoire consists of about 64,000 clones, with about 89% occurring once and the leading ten covering about a tenth.

The chain links TRBV13 to TRBJ1-2; D ambiguous. This TCR derives from a human donor with classical Hodgkin lymphoma. The source material was peripheral blood mononuclear cells (PBMCs), sampled before the fourth cycle of nivolumab. This CDR3 is CASSLAAYGYTF. DNA of the CDR3: TGTGCCAGCAGCTTGGCGGCCTATGGCTACACCTTC.